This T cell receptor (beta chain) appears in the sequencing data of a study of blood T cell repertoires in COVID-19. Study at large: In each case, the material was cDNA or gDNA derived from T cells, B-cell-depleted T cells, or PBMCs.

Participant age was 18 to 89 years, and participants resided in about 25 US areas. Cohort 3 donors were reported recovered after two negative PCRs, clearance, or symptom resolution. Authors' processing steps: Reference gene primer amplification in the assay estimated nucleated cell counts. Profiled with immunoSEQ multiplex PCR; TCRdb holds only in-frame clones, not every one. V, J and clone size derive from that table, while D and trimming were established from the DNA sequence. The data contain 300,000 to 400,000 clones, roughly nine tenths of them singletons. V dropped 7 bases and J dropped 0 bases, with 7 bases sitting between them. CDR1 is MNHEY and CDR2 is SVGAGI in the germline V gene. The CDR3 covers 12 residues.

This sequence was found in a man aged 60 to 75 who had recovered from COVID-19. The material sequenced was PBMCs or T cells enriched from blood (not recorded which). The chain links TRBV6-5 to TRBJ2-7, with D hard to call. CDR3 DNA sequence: TGTGCCAGCAACTTTGCCTCCTACGAGCAGTACTTC. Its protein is CASNFASYEQYF.